These T cell receptor beta chains were read from a single sample in a study of blood T cells in healthy people across ages. TCRdb independently ran MiXCR on the 5' RACE reads; one entry per CDR3 protein. The sample lists approximately 1.5 million distinct CDR3 sequences, around 36% occurring once. What was sequenced was blood. The receptors were sampled from a woman aged 30 to 39 in good health. CDR3s include the opening cysteine and the closing phenylalanine or tryptophan. The order of the fields is J gene, clone size, V gene, D gene, CDR3 DNA, CDR3 protein. D genes are given only for firm matches. Where a row states a size, it is once, few, many or the class of an expanded clone; other rows omit it.

j_gene: TRBJ2-1
abundance: many
v_gene: TRBV7-9
d_gene: TRBD2
CDR3nt: TGTGCCAGCAGCCGGGGGGGAGCTAGATCAGTGAGCAATGAGCAGTTCTTC
CDR3aa: CASSRGGARSVSNEQFF

j_gene: TRBJ2-7
abundance: .
v_gene: TRBV3-1
d_gene: TRBD2
CDR3nt: TGTGCCTGCAGCCAACGGGGAGGGGTGGACGAGCAGTACTTC
CDR3aa: CACSQRGGVDEQYF

j_gene: TRBJ1-2
abundance: .
v_gene: TRBV7-9
d_gene: .
CDR3nt: TGTGCCAGCAGCTTAGGCGGGGCAGGCACGAGTGGCTACACCTTC
CDR3aa: CASSLGGAGTSGYTF

j_gene: TRBJ2-1
abundance: .
v_gene: TRBV7-9
d_gene: TRBD2
CDR3nt: TGTGCCAGCAGCGCACCCGGGACTAGCGCTGGTGAGCAGTTCTTC
CDR3aa: CASSAPGTSAGEQFF

j_gene: TRBJ2-1
abundance: few
v_gene: TRBV7-9
d_gene: TRBD2
CDR3nt: TGTGCCAGCAGCTTAGGGTCAAGGGGACTAGTTATTCACAATGAGCAGTTCTTC
CDR3aa: CASSLGSRGLVIHNEQFF

j_gene: TRBJ1-1
abundance: .
v_gene: TRBV14
d_gene: .
CDR3nt: TGTGCCAGCAGCCAGGTGTTCCCGGTGGCTTTCTTT
CDR3aa: CASSQVFPVAFF

j_gene: TRBJ2-1
abundance: .
v_gene: TRBV9
d_gene: .
CDR3nt: TGTGCCAGCAGCCCTTCTTCTGGCCCTAGCTCCTACAATGAGCAGTTCTTC
CDR3aa: CASSPSSGPSSYNEQFF

j_gene: TRBJ2-7
abundance: .
v_gene: TRBV4-1
d_gene: .
CDR3nt: TGCGCCAGCAGCCATGGTGGACCAGCGGGTACTTCCTACGAGCAGTACTTC
CDR3aa: CASSHGGPAGTSYEQYF

j_gene: TRBJ1-2
abundance: few
v_gene: TRBV20-1
d_gene: TRBD1
CDR3nt: TGCAGTGCTGACTATGGACAGGCGAGGGGCTACACCTTC
CDR3aa: CSADYGQARGYTF

j_gene: TRBJ2-3
abundance: few
v_gene: TRBV20-1
d_gene: TRBD2
CDR3nt: TGCAGTGCTAGCCCAAGGACGGGGGGTGTCACAGATACGCAGTATTTT
CDR3aa: CSASPRTGGVTDTQYF

j_gene: TRBJ1-2
abundance: .
v_gene: TRBV27
d_gene: TRBD1
CDR3nt: TGTGCCAGCAGTTTATCAGGGGGCGAGAGATACTATGGCTACACCTTC
CDR3aa: CASSLSGGERYYGYTF

j_gene: TRBJ2-5
abundance: few
v_gene: TRBV30
d_gene: TRBD2
CDR3nt: TGTGCCTGGAGTGTAGGACTAGCGGGGGGAGAGACCCAGTACTTC
CDR3aa: CAWSVGLAGGETQYF

j_gene: TRBJ2-5
abundance: .
v_gene: TRBV6-2/TRBV6-3
d_gene: TRBD2
CDR3nt: TGTGCCAGCAGTTACCAATCCCGCGGGATTGTGGGGACTAGCGGCGCGACCCAGTACTTC
CDR3aa: CASSYQSRGIVGTSGATQYF

j_gene: TRBJ2-6
abundance: .
v_gene: TRBV10-3
d_gene: .
CDR3nt: TGTGCCATCAGTGCAGTATCTGGGGCCAACGTCCTGACTTTC
CDR3aa: CAISAVSGANVLTF

j_gene: TRBJ2-3
abundance: .
v_gene: TRBV3-1
d_gene: .
CDR3nt: TGTGCCAGCAGCCAGCCGGGACATGCCCGGGATACGCAGTATTTT
CDR3aa: CASSQPGHARDTQYF

j_gene: TRBJ2-5
abundance: many
v_gene: TRBV12-3/TRBV12-4
d_gene: .
CDR3nt: TGTGCCAGCTCAATGGGGGCAGCGTACCAAGAGACCCAGTACTTC
CDR3aa: CASSMGAAYQETQYF

j_gene: TRBJ2-1
abundance: .
v_gene: TRBV20-1
d_gene: TRBD2
CDR3nt: TGCAGTGCCGGAGAGGGGACTAGCCCACTAGGTGAGCAGTTCTTC
CDR3aa: CSAGEGTSPLGEQFF

j_gene: TRBJ2-7
abundance: .
v_gene: TRBV6-5
d_gene: .
CDR3nt: TGTGCCAGCAACCCAGACCGGGGTTACGAGCAGTACTTC
CDR3aa: CASNPDRGYEQYF

j_gene: TRBJ1-6
abundance: many
v_gene: TRBV12-3/TRBV12-4
d_gene: .
CDR3nt: TGTGCCAGCAGGGGGGCGAATTCACCCCTCCACTTT
CDR3aa: CASRGANSPLHF

j_gene: TRBJ1-2
abundance: .
v_gene: TRBV28
d_gene: TRBD1
CDR3nt: TGTGCCAGCAGTTTAATAGGGGGACAGGGGGCGGACTACACCTTC
CDR3aa: CASSLIGGQGADYTF

j_gene: TRBJ2-7
abundance: .
v_gene: TRBV28
d_gene: .
CDR3nt: TGTGCCAGCAGACCACCGGGACCCCTCCACGAGCAGTACTTC
CDR3aa: CASRPPGPLHEQYF

j_gene: TRBJ2-3
abundance: .
v_gene: TRBV29-1
d_gene: TRBD2
CDR3nt: TGCAGCGTTGAAGTCGGGAGGGGGACAGATACGCAGTATTTT
CDR3aa: CSVEVGRGTDTQYF

j_gene: TRBJ1-1
abundance: .
v_gene: TRBV20-1
d_gene: .
CDR3nt: TGCAGTGCGCCTCCCACCTGGGACACTGAAGCTTTCTTT
CDR3aa: CSAPPTWDTEAFF

j_gene: TRBJ1-1
abundance: few
v_gene: TRBV20-1
d_gene: .
CDR3nt: TGCAGTGCTAGAGAACAACCTACCGCTGAAGCTTTCTTT
CDR3aa: CSAREQPTAEAFF

j_gene: TRBJ2-2
abundance: few
v_gene: TRBV7-3
d_gene: TRBD1
CDR3nt: TGTGCCAGCAGGACAGGGACCGGGGAGCTGTTTTTT
CDR3aa: CASRTGTGELFF

j_gene: TRBJ2-3
abundance: .
v_gene: TRBV4-1
d_gene: .
CDR3nt: TGCGCCAGCAGCCTGTCGCGGGAAACAGATACGCAGTATTTT
CDR3aa: CASSLSRETDTQYF

j_gene: TRBJ2-7
abundance: many
v_gene: TRBV3-1
d_gene: .
CDR3nt: TGTGCCAGCCGAGATTCAACAGCAACCTACGAGCAGTACTTC
CDR3aa: CASRDSTATYEQYF

j_gene: TRBJ2-7
abundance: .
v_gene: TRBV6-1
d_gene: .
CDR3nt: TGTGCCAGCAGGGACGGACGGATGGGCTACGAGCAGTACTTC
CDR3aa: CASRDGRMGYEQYF

j_gene: TRBJ1-5
abundance: few
v_gene: TRBV4-1
d_gene: .
CDR3nt: TGCGCCAGCAGCCCCAACCAGGCAAGCAATCAGCCCCAGCATTTT
CDR3aa: CASSPNQASNQPQHF

j_gene: TRBJ2-7
abundance: few
v_gene: TRBV5-1
d_gene: .
CDR3nt: TGCGCCAGCAGCTTGGCCCCGAGTTCACCCCACGAGCAGTACTTC
CDR3aa: CASSLAPSSPHEQYF

j_gene: TRBJ1-2
abundance: .
v_gene: TRBV20-1
d_gene: .
CDR3nt: TGCAGTGCCCCGAGGGGGGTCATATCTGGCTATGGCTACACCTTC
CDR3aa: CSAPRGVISGYGYTF

j_gene: TRBJ2-1
abundance: few
v_gene: TRBV11-2
d_gene: TRBD2
CDR3nt: TGTGCCAGCAGGAGACTAGCGGGGAAATACAATGAGCAGTTCTTC
CDR3aa: CASRRLAGKYNEQFF

j_gene: TRBJ2-7
abundance: few
v_gene: TRBV4-1
d_gene: .
CDR3nt: TGCGCCAGCAGCCAAGCTCTCCAGGGCGGGGATCGGGAGCAGTACTTC
CDR3aa: CASSQALQGGDREQYF

j_gene: TRBJ1-5
abundance: .
v_gene: TRBV4-2
d_gene: .
CDR3nt: TGTGCCAGCAGCCAAGTCCTGGCAGGAGGGTCATTTGTGGGCAATCAGCCCCAGCATTTT
CDR3aa: CASSQVLAGGSFVGNQPQHF

j_gene: TRBJ1-5
abundance: few
v_gene: TRBV20-1
d_gene: TRBD1
CDR3nt: TGCAGTGCTCAAGACAGGGAAAATCAGCCCCAGCATTTT
CDR3aa: CSAQDRENQPQHF

j_gene: TRBJ2-7
abundance: few
v_gene: TRBV6-1
d_gene: TRBD1
CDR3nt: TGTGCCAGCAGGCAAGGGGTCCCGTCGGGGACAGGAAAAAACTACGAGCAGTACTTC
CDR3aa: CASRQGVPSGTGKNYEQYF

j_gene: TRBJ1-5
abundance: .
v_gene: TRBV7-8
d_gene: .
CDR3nt: TGTGCCAGCAGCTTAGCTTTGGGTCCTAGCAATCAGCCCCAGCATTTT
CDR3aa: CASSLALGPSNQPQHF

j_gene: TRBJ2-7
abundance: few
v_gene: TRBV25-1
d_gene: .
CDR3nt: TGTGCCACCAAAAGGGCCTACGAGCAGTACTTC
CDR3aa: CATKRAYEQYF

j_gene: TRBJ1-2
abundance: few
v_gene: TRBV2
d_gene: TRBD1
CDR3nt: TGTGCCAGCGGAAGGGACAGGGGTAACTATGGCTACACCTTC
CDR3aa: CASGRDRGNYGYTF

j_gene: TRBJ1-6
abundance: few
v_gene: TRBV7-8
d_gene: .
CDR3nt: TGTGCCAGCAGCTTATCCCCCCCGGCCAATCTCAATTCACCCCTCCACTTT
CDR3aa: CASSLSPPANLNSPLHF

j_gene: TRBJ1-5
abundance: .
v_gene: TRBV20-1
d_gene: .
CDR3nt: TGCAGTGCTAGAGATTTAGCAGGAGTCACAAGCAATCAGCCCCAGCATTTT
CDR3aa: CSARDLAGVTSNQPQHF

j_gene: TRBJ2-7
abundance: once
v_gene: TRBV28
d_gene: TRBD2
CDR3nt: TGTGCCAGCTGTACTAGCGGGAGGACCGAGCAGTACTTC
CDR3aa: CASCTSGRTEQYF

j_gene: TRBJ2-7
abundance: .
v_gene: TRBV29-1
d_gene: .
CDR3nt: TGCAGCGTTGAAGATCAAAGGACGCCTTCCTACGAGCAGTACTTC
CDR3aa: CSVEDQRTPSYEQYF

j_gene: TRBJ1-5
abundance: .
v_gene: TRBV7-9
d_gene: .
CDR3nt: TGTGCCAGCAGCTCACAAGAAAGGGGGGCCGAGAATCAGCCCCAGCATTTT
CDR3aa: CASSSQERGAENQPQHF

j_gene: TRBJ1-1
abundance: .
v_gene: TRBV30
d_gene: TRBD1
CDR3nt: TGTGCCCGAAATAGGGGGCCCAACACTGAAGCTTTCTTT
CDR3aa: CARNRGPNTEAFF

j_gene: TRBJ2-7
abundance: .
v_gene: TRBV20-1
d_gene: .
CDR3nt: TGCAGTGCTAGAGAAGGACTTAGCGCTTATGAGCAGTACTTC
CDR3aa: CSAREGLSAYEQYF

j_gene: TRBJ2-5
abundance: .
v_gene: TRBV24-1
d_gene: .
CDR3nt: TGTGCCACCAGTGGGGGGAATGGAGAGACCCAGTACTTC
CDR3aa: CATSGGNGETQYF

j_gene: TRBJ2-5
abundance: .
v_gene: TRBV7-9
d_gene: .
CDR3nt: TGTGCCAGCAGCTTAGTAGTACAGTTGAAAGGGACCCAGTACTTC
CDR3aa: CASSLVVQLKGTQYF

j_gene: TRBJ1-4
abundance: .
v_gene: TRBV11-2
d_gene: .
CDR3nt: TGTGCCAGCAGCTTGGGCGGTAATGAAAAACTGTTTTTT
CDR3aa: CASSLGGNEKLFF

j_gene: TRBJ2-3
abundance: .
v_gene: TRBV7-7
d_gene: .
CDR3nt: TGTGCCAGCAGCAACAGCGCGGGTGGTCCAACAGATACGCAGTATTTT
CDR3aa: CASSNSAGGPTDTQYF